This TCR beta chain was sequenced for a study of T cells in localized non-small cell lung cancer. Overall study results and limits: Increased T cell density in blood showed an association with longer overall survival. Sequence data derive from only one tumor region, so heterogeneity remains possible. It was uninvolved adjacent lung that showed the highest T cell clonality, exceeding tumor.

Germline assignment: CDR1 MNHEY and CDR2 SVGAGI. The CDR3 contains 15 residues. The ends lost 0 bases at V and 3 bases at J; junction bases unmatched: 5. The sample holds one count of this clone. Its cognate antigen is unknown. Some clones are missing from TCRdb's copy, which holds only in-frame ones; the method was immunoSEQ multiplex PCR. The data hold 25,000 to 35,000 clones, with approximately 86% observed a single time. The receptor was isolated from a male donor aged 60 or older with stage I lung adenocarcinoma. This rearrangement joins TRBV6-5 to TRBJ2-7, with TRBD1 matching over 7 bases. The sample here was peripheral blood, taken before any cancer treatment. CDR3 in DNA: TGTGCCAGCAGTTACTCGAAGGCAGGGGGCTACGAGCAGTACTTC. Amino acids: CASSYSKAGGYEQYF.